One T cell receptor (beta chain) is described in this entry. TCRdb's copy holds only in-frame clones and misses some; the assay was immunoSEQ multiplex PCR. The sample shows roughly 30,000 clones, roughly nine tenths of them seen only once. This sample is drawn from a study of T cell changes during pregnancy in multiple sclerosis. The CDR3 loop spans 20 amino acids. Germline CDR1 MNHNS, CDR2 SASEGT. V was clipped by 2 bases and J by 3 bases; unmatched bases: 17. Sequencing was performed on CD8+ T cells from peripheral blood mononuclear cells, taken in the first trimester of pregnancy. This chain links TRBV6-1 with TRBJ1-5; 9 positions agree with TRBD1. The sequence derives from a female donor with multiple sclerosis, enrolled in a pregnancy study. CDR3 amino acids: CASSEFQPGQGLLINQPQHF. The DNA of the CDR3 is TGTGCCAGCAGTGAATTTCAACCGGGACAGGGATTATTAATCAATCAGCCCCAGCATTTT.